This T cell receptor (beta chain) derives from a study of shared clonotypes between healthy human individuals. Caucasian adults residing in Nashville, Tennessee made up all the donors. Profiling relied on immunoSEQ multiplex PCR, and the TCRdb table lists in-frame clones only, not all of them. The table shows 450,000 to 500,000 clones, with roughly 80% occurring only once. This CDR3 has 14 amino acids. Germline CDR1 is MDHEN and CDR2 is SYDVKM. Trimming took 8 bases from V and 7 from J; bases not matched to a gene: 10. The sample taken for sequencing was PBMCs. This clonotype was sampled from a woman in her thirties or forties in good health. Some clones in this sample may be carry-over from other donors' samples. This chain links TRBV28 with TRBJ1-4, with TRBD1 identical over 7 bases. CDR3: CASGEAQGGEKLFF. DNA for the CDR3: TGTGCCAGCGGGGAGGCCCAGGGGGGTGAAAAACTGTTTTTT.